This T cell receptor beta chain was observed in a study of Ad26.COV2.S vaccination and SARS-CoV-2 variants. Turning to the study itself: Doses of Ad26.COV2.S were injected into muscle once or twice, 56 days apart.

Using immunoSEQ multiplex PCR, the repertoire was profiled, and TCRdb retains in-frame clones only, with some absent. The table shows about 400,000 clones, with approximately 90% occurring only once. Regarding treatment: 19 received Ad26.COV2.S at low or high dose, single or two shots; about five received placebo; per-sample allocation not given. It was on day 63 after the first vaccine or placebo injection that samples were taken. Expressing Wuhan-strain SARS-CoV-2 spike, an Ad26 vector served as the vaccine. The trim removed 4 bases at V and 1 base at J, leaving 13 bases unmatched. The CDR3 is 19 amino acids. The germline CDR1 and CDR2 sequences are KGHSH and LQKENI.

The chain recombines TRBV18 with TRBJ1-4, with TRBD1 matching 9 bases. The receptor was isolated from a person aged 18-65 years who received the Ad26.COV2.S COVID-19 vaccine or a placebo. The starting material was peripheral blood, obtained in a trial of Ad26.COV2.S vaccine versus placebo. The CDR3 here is CASSLRTKTGGGTNEKLFF. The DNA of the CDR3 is TGTGCCAGCTCACTCCGGACAAAAACAGGGGGCGGAACTAATGAAAAACTGTTTTTT.